This TCR beta chain derives from a study of CD8+ T cells in alopecia areata. About the study: Administration of oral tofacitinib to treated patients was at 5 to 10 mg twice daily.

Reverse transcription of extracted RNA yielded cDNA, which provided the sequencing template. The data were produced by immunoSEQ multiplex PCR, yet TCRdb's version contains in-frame clones alone and is incomplete. The repertoire holds tens of thousands of clones, with approximately 60% as singletons. J was trimmed by 3 bases and V by 3 bases; bases with no gene match: 5. The CDR3 has 16 amino acids. Germline-derived CDR1 and CDR2 are SGHDT and YYEEEE. Sequencing used CD8+ T cells sorted from blood, obtained at week 0. The chain combines TRBV5-6 with TRBJ2-7; TRBD2 agrees at 14 bases. This receptor was identified in a human donor with alopecia areata. The DNA for the CDR3 is TGTGCCAGCAGCTGGCGACTAGCGGGGGGGCACTACGAGCAGTACTTC. Translation gives CASSWRLAGGHYEQYF. The variable domain in full, completed from reference TRBV5-6 and TRBJ2-7, reads DAGVTQSPTHLIKTRGQQVTLRCSPKSGHDTVSWYQQALGQGPQFIFQYYEEEERQRGNFPDRFSGHQFPNYSSELNVNALLLGDSALYLCASSWRLAGGHYEQYFGPGTRLTVT.